This TCR beta chain was profiled in a study of beta chain features in type 1 diabetes. General study results and limits: TCRB CDR3s were moderately but significantly shorter in Type 1 diabetes patients in all four CD4+ subsets.

This clone was detected only a few times. Its antigen is unidentified. Reverse transcription of all isolated RNA meant that expressed TCRB transcripts were sequenced. Repertoires were generated with immunoSEQ multiplex PCR, while TCRdb's copy carries only in-frame clones and drops some. The top ten clones hold around 0.04% of a sample with hundreds of thousands of clones, around an eighth of them seen once. The CDR3 extends over 14 amino acids. The germline CDR1 and CDR2 sequences are SGHRS and YFSETQ. The V and J ends lost 5 bases and 2 bases respectively, with 13 bases between them. This sequence originates from a man younger than 35 with type 1 diabetes. Input material: naive CD4+ T cells from blood. The chain uses TRBV5-1 and TRBJ2-5; maybe TRBD2 (6 bases). CDR3 loop: CASRPGGLQETQYF. CDR3 sequence (DNA): TGCGCCAGCAGGCCTGGAGGGTTGCAAGAGACCCAGTACTTC. Supplemented by reference TRBV5-1 and TRBJ2-5, the full variable domain reads KAGVTQTPRYLIKTRGQQVTLSCSPISGHRSVSWYQQTPGQGLQFLFEYFSETQRNKGNFPGRFSGRQFSNSRSEMNVSTLELGDSALYLCASRPGGLQETQYFGPGTRLLVL.